The next 10 T cell receptor beta chains were all read from a single sample in a study of shared clonotypes between healthy human individuals. Sequencing was performed with immunoSEQ multiplex PCR; in TCRdb, only in-frame clones are kept and a portion is missing. The sample consists of around 2,000,000 clones, approximately 95% of them appearing once. Terminally differentiated effector memory CD45RA+ cells were excluded from the naive CD8 cells, which were CD45RO-negative and positively selected for CCR7. Sequencing input: naive CD8+ T cells sorted from blood. The receptors derive from a man younger than 35 in good health.

The rearrangement joins TRBV11-1 to TRBJ2-7; D possibly uses TRBD1 or TRBD2 (5 bases each). CDR3 size: 13 residues. Germline loops: CDR1 SGHAT, CDR2 FQDESV (reference sequence). The V and J ends lost 3 bases and 9 bases respectively, with 15 bases between them. In DNA form, the CDR3 reads TGTGCCAGCAGCTTCCCCGAGGGGCAGGGGCAGTACTTC. It yields the protein CASSFPEGQGQYF.

About this clone: Other DNA sequences from this sample encode an identical CDR3 as well. The genes are TRBV4-3 and TRBJ2-1, with D possibly being TRBD1 (5 bases). Germline loops: CDR1 LGHNA, CDR2 YSLEER. The CDR3 sequence is 15 residues long. The V end was cut by 0 bases, the J end by 4 bases, with 10 bases between. The CDR3 reads CASSQDRGGYNEQFF. CDR3 sequence (DNA): TGCGCCAGCAGCCAAGATAGGGGTGGATACAATGAGCAGTTCTTC.

V usage is TRBV7-9 and J usage is TRBJ2-3; 11 bases are shared with TRBD1. The length of the CDR3 is 16 residues. The V and J ends lost 6 bases and 5 bases, in that order; junction bases with no gene match: 10. Germline V gives CDR1 SEHNR, CDR2 FQNEAQ (reference sequence). The CDR3 bases are TGTGCCAGCAGTCCTCCGGACAGGGGGCGAGGAGATACGCAGTATTTT. Translating gives CASSPPDRGRGDTQYF.

The rearrangement links TRBV27 to TRBJ2-5, with TRBD2 matching 7 bases. After removal of 6 bases from V and 3 bases from J, the junction contained 7 bases not matched to a gene. The CDR3 loop spans 14 amino acids. The germline gives CDR1 MNHEY, CDR2 SMNVEV (reference sequence). Here the CDR3 reads CASSPWGGKETQYF. In DNA, the CDR3 is TGTGCCAGCAGCCCTTGGGGGGGGAAAGAGACCCAGTACTTC.

This clone was observed once. V gene TRBV11-2 combines with J gene TRBJ2-1, with 8 bases matching TRBD1. The CDR3 consists of 17 residues. CDR1 and CDR2 (germline): SGHAT, FQNNGV. The J segment lost 5 bases and the V segment lost 1 base, leaving 10 bases of the junction unmatched. DNA of the CDR3: TGTGCCAGCAGCTTAGGGCAGACAGGGGAAACGGACAATGAGCAGTTCTTC. Amino acid sequence: CASSLGQTGETDNEQFF.

V is TRBV5-1 and J is TRBJ1-2, with a tentative D call TRBD1 (6 bases). Germline CDR1 reads SGHRS; CDR2 reads YFSETQ. The CDR3 has 14 residues. Trimming cost V 5 bases and J 6 bases, with 17 bases left between them. CDR3 region: CASREGTGIHGYTF. DNA for the CDR3: TGCGCCAGCAGGGAAGGCACAGGGATCCATGGCTACACCTTC.

The chain couples TRBV4-1 to TRBJ1-3, with 8 bases identical to TRBD1. The germline CDR1 and CDR2 sequences are MGHRA and YSYEKL. Trimming cost V 4 bases and J 4 bases; bases outside gene matches: 6. CDR3 size: 15 residues. CDR3 loop: CASSLDRGPGNTIYF. In DNA form, the CDR3 reads TGCGCCAGCAGCCTAGACAGGGGCCCAGGAAACACCATATATTTT.

The chain links TRBV5-8 to TRBJ1-5, with D tentatively TRBD1 (6 bases). Germline CDR1 and CDR2: SGHTS and YDEGEE. V was cut by 2 bases and J by 5 bases, with 11 bases left in between. This CDR3 is 14 amino acids long. The CDR3 sequence is CASSLRTEDQPQHF. The DNA of the CDR3 is TGTGCCAGCAGCTTAAGGACAGAGGATCAGCCCCAGCATTTT. Based on the CDR3 plus reference TRBV5-8 and TRBJ1-5, the full variable domain is EAGVTQSPTHLIKTRGQQATLRCSPISGHTSVYWYQQALGLGLQFLLWYDEGEERNRGNFPPRFSGRQFPNYSSELNVNALELEDSALYLCASSLRTEDQPQHFGDGTRLSIL.

The chain's CDR3 is CAIDEPGEYF. The CDR3 bases are TGTGCCATCGACGAGCCGGGCGAGTACTTC. The rearrangement joins TRBV7-9 to TRBJ2-5; D remains unclear. Germline-derived CDR1 and CDR2 are SEHNR and FQNEAQ (reference sequence). The CDR3 extends over 10 amino acids. V dropped 10 bases and J dropped 12 bases, with 15 bases sitting between them.

The rearrangement joins TRBV7-9 to TRBJ2-3; the D gene is possibly TRBD2 (6 bases). The germline V gene has CDR1 SEHNR and CDR2 FQNEAQ (reference sequence). V shed 5 bases and J shed 5 bases, with 20 bases lying between them. The CDR3 runs to 16 residues. This CDR3 reads CASSQTGLIGEDTQYF. The CDR3 coding sequence is TGTGCCAGCAGCCAAACGGGACTCATAGGCGAAGATACGCAGTATTTT.